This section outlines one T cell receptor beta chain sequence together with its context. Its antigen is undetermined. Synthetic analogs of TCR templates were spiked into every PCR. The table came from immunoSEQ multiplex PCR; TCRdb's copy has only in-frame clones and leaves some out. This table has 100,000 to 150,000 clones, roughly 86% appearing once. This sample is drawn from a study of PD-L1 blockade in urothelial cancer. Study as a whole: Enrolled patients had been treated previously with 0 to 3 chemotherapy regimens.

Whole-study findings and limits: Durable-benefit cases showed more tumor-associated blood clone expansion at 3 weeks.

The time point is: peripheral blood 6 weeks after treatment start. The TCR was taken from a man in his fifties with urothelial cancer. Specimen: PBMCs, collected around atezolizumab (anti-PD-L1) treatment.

As DNA, the CDR3 is TGTGCCAGCAGTCCCGGGACTAGCGGGAGGTTAAAGGAGACCCAGTACTTC. Encoded protein: CASSPGTSGRLKETQYF. The gene calls are TRBV28 and TRBJ2-5, with 15 positions matching TRBD2. The CDR3 is 17 residues long. The V gene end was trimmed by 5 bases and the J gene end by 5 bases; junction bases not matched to a gene: 9. Looked up from germline, CDR1 is MDHEN and CDR2 is SYDVKM. Full variable domain (rest looked up from reference TRBV28 and TRBJ2-5): DVKVTQSSRYLVKRTGEKVFLECVQDMDHENMFWYRQDPGLGLRLIYFSYDVKMKEKGDIPEGYSVSREKKERFSLILESASTNQTSMYLCASSPGTSGRLKETQYFGPGTRLLVL.